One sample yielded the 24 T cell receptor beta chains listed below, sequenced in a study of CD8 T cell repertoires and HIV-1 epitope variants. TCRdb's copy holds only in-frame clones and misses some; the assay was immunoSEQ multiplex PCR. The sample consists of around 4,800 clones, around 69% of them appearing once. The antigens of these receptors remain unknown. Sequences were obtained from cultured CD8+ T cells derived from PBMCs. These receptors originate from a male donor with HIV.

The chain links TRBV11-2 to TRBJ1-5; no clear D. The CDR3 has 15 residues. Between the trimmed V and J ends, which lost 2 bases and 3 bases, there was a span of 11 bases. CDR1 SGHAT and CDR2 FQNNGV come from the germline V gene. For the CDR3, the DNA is TGTGCCAGCAGCTTAACCGACGGGCTCAATCAGCCCCAGCATTTT. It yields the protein CASSLTDGLNQPQHF.

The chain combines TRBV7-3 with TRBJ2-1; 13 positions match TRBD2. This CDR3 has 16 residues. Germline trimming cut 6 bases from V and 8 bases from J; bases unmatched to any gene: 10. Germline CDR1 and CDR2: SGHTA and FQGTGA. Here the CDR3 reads CASSSTSGGAFDEQFF. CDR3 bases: TGTGCCAGCAGTTCAACTAGCGGGGGGGCGTTCGATGAGCAGTTCTTC.

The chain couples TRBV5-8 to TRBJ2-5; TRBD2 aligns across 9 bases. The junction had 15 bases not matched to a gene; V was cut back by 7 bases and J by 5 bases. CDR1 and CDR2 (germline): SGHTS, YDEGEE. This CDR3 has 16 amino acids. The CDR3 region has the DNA TGTGCCAGCTTTGTCGAGGCGGGAGGGCCGCGGGAGACCCAGTACTTC. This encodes CASFVEAGGPRETQYF.

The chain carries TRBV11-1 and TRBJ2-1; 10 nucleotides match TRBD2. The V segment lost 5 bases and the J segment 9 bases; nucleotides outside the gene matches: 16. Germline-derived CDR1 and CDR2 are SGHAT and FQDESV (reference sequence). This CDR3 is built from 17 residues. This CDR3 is CASSHPKGLAGAGEQFF. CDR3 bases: TGTGCCAGCAGCCACCCCAAAGGGCTAGCGGGAGCCGGTGAGCAGTTCTTC.

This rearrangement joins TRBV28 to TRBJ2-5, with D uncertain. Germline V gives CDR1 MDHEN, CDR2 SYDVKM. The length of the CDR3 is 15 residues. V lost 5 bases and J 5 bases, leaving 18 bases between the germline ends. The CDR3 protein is CASSPFPEPTETQYF. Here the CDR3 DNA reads TGTGCCAGCAGTCCTTTCCCGGAGCCCACGGAGACCCAGTACTTC.

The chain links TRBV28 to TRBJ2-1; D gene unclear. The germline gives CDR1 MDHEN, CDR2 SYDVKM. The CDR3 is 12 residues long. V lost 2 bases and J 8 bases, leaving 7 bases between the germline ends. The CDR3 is CASSLLLYEQFF. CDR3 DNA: TGTGCCAGCAGTTTACTCTTGTATGAGCAGTTCTTC.

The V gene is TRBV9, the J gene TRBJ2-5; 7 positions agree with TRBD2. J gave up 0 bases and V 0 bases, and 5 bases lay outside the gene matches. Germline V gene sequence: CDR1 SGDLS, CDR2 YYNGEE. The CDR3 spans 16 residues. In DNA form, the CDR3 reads TGTGCCAGCAGCGTAGCTGAGCGGGGCTACCAAGAGACCCAGTACTTC. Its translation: CASSVAERGYQETQYF.

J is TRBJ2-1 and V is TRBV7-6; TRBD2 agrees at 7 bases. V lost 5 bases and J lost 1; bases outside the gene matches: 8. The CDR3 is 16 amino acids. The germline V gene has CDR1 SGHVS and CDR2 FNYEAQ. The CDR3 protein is CASSPTLADSYNEQFF. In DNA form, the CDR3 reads TGTGCCAGCAGCCCTACTCTAGCGGATTCCTACAATGAGCAGTTCTTC.

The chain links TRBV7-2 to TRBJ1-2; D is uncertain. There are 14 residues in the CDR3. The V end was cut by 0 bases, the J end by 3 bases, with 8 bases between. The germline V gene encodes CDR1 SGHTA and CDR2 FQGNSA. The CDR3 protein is CASSLAGPDYGYTF. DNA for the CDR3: TGTGCCAGCAGCTTAGCTGGACCGGACTATGGCTACACCTTC. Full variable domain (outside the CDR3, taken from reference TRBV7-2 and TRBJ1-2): GAGVSQSPSNKVTEKGKDVELRCDPISGHTALYWYRQSLGQGLEFLIYFQGNSAPDKSGLPSDRFSAERTGGSVSTLTIQRTQQEDSAVYLCASSLAGPDYGYTFGSGTRLTVV.

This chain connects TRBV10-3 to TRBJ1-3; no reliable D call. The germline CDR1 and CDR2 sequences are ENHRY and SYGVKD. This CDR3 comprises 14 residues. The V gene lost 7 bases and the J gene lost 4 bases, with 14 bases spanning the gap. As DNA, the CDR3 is TGTGCCATCAAAGGGTCGGGGTCGGGAAACACCATATATTTT. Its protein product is CAIKGSGSGNTIYF.

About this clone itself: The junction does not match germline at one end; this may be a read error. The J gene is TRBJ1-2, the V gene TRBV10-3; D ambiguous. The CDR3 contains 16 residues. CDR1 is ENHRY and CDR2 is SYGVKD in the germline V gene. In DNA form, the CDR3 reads TGTGCCAGCAGTGAACTTCCACAAGACCTAGACTATGGCTACACCTTC. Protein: CASSELPQDLDYGYTF.

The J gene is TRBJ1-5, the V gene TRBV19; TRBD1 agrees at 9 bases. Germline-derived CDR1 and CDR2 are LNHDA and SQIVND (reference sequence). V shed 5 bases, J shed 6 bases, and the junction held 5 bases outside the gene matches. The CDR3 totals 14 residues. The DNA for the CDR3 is TGTGCCAGTAGTCCTGACAGGGGGGGTCAGCCCCAGCATTTT. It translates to CASSPDRGGQPQHF.

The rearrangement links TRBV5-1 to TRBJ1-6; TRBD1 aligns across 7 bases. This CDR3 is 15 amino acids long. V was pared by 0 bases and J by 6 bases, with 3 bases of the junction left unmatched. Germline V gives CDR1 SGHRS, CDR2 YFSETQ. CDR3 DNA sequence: TGCGCCAGCAGCTTGGCCCCAGGGGGTAATTCACCCCTCCACTTT. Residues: CASSLAPGGNSPLHF.

Here the CDR3 reads CASSLKTKTVTEAFF. In DNA, the CDR3 is TGTGCCAGCAGTTTGAAAACCAAGACCGTCACTGAAGCTTTCTTT. The chain couples TRBV28 to TRBJ1-1; D unresolved. This CDR3 contains 15 residues. V dropped 3 bases and J dropped 4 bases, with 15 bases sitting between them. CDR1 and CDR2 (germline): MDHEN, SYDVKM. Combining the CDR3 with reference TRBV28 and TRBJ1-1 gives the whole variable domain DVKVTQSSRYLVKRTGEKVFLECVQDMDHENMFWYRQDPGLGLRLIYFSYDVKMKEKGDIPEGYSVSREKKERFSLILESASTNQTSMYLCASSLKTKTVTEAFFGQGTRLTVV.

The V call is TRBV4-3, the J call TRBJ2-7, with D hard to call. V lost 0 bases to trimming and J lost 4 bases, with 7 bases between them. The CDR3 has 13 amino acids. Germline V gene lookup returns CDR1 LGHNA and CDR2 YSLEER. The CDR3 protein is CASSQEPRYEQYF. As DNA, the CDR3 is TGCGCCAGCAGCCAAGAGCCCCGATACGAGCAGTACTTC.

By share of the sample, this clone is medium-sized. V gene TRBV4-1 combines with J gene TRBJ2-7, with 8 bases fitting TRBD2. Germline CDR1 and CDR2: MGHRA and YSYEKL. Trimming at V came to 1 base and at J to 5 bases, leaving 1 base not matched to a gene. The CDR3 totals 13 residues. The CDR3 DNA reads TGCGCCAGCAGCCAAGGGACTAGCAACGAGCAGTACTTC. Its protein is CASSQGTSNEQYF.

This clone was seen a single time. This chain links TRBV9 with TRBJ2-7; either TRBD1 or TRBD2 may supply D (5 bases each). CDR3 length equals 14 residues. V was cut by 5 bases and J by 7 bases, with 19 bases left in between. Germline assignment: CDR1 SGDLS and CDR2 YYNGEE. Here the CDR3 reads CASRARDGAGEQYF. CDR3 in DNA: TGTGCCAGCAGAGCCCGGGACGGGGCAGGGGAGCAGTACTTC. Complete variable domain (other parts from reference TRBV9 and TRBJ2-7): DSGVTQTPKHLITATGQRVTLRCSPRSGDLSVYWYQQSLDQGLQFLIQYYNGEERAKGNILERFSAQQFPDLHSELNLSSLELGDSALYFCASRARDGAGEQYFGPGTRLTVT.

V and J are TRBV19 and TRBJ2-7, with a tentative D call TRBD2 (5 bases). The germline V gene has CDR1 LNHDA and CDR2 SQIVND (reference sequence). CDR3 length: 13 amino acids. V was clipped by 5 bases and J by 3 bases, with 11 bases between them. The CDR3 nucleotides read TGTGCCAGTAGTGTGGGAGCTCTCTACGAGCAGTACTTC. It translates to CASSVGALYEQYF.

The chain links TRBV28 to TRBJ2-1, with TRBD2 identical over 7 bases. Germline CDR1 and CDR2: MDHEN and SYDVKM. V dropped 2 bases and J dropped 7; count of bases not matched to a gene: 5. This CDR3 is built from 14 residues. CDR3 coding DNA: TGTGCCAGCAGTTTAGTGGGAGGGAATAATGAGCAGTTCTTC. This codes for CASSLVGGNNEQFF.

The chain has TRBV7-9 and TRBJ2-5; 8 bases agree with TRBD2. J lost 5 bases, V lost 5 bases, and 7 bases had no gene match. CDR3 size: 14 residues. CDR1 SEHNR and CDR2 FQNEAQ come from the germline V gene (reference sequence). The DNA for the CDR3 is TGTGCCAGCAGCCTCGGGGGGGATTCGGAGACCCAGTACTTC. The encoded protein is CASSLGGDSETQYF. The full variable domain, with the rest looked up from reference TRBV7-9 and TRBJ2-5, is DTGVSQNPRHKITKRGQNVTFRCDPISEHNRLYWYRQTLGQGPEFLTYFQNEAQLEKSRLLSDRFSAERPKGSFSTLEIQRTEQGDSAMYLCASSLGGDSETQYFGPGTRLLVL.

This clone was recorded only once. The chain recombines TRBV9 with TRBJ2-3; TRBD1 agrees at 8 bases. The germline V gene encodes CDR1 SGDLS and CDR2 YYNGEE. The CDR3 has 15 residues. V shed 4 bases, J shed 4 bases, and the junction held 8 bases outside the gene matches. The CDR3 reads CASSSRTGTADTQYF. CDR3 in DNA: TGTGCCAGCAGCTCAAGGACAGGGACGGCAGATACGCAGTATTTT.

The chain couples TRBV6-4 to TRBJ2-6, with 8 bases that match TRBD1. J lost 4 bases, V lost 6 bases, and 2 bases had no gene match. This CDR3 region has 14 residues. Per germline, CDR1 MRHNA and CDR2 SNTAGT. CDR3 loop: CASRDREGANVLTF. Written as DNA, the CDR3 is TGTGCCAGCAGGGACAGGGAAGGGGCCAACGTCCTGACTTTC.

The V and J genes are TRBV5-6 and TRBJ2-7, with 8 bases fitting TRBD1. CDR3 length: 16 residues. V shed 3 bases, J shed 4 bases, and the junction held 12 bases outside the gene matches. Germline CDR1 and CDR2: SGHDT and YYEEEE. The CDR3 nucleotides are TGTGCCAGCAGCTGGCAGTCGACCAGGGGGCTATACGAGCAGTACTTC. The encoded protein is CASSWQSTRGLYEQYF.

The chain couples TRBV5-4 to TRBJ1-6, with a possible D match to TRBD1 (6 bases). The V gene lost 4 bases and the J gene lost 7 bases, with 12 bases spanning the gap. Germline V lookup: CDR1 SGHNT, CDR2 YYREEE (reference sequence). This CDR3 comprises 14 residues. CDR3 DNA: TGTGCCAGCAGCCACAGGGAGGCCAATTCACCCCTCCACTTT. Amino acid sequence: CASSHREANSPLHF. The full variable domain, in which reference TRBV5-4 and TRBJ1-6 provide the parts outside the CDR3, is ETGVTQSPTHLIKTRGQQVTLRCSSQSGHNTVSWYQQALGQGPQFIFQYYREEENGRGNFPPRFSGLQFPNYSSELNVNALELDDSALYLCASSHREANSPLHFGNGTRLTVT.